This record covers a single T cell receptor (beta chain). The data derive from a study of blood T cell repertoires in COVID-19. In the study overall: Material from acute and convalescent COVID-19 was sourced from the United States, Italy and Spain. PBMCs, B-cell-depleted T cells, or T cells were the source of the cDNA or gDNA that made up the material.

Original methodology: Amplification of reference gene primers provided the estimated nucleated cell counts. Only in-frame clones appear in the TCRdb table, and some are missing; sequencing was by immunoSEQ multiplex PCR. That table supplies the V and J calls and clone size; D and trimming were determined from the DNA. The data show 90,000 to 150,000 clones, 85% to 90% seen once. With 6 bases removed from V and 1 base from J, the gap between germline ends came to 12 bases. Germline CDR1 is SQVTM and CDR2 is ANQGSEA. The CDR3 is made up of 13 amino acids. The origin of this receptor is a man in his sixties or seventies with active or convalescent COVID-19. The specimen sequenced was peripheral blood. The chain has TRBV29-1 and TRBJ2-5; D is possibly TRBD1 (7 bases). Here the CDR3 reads CSVAGGLQETQYF. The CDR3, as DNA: TGCAGCGTGGCAGGGGGGCTCCAAGAGACCCAGTACTTC.